This TCR beta chain was obtained from a study of T cell repertoires in cytomegalovirus infection (dated by TCRdb to the late 2010s). Describing the broader study: Recently identified HLA-C-restricted CMV epitopes, whose presentation resists viral immunomodulation, were targeted by peptide stimulations together with well-studied HLA-B-restricted epitopes. Because public TCR beta signatures pointed to carriage of CMV infection together with the matching HLA type, the HLA type of each donor mattered for the analysis.

Read against the paper, the sample's treatment or condition label means: in vitro stimulation with specific CMV peptide epitopes to enrich CMV-specific T cells. The paper's findings and limits, for the study overall: Carriers of CMV infection plus the relevant HLA type were discriminated by the cumulative frequency of public TCR beta family members in the study cohort and in an independent approximately 360-donor cohort. The ex vivo response was dominated by HLA-C-restricted CMV-specific TCR beta clonotypes, which also provided the single most frequent clonotype in two of eight donors.

This sample was sequenced with an Illumina HiSeq 1500. Clones were called with MiXCR by TCRdb after fastp trimmed the public reads at Q25, and only in-frame beta chains were retained. Records with the same CDR3 protein are collapsed into one entry carrying the most frequent genes and DNA. For this sample the table gives roughly 920,000 distinct CDR3 sequences, of which approximately 31% were detected only once. Around an eighth of the sample goes to the ten largest clones. This clonotype has more than one count but fewer than ten. The clone's antigen remains unknown. There are no base qualities to consult, and no much larger clone falls within one base. V is pared back by 2 bases and J by 4 bases, with 22 bases lying between the germline termini. CDR1 and CDR2, looked up from the germline V gene, are SGHVS and FQNEAQ. The CDR3 runs 18 amino acids, cysteine and phenylalanine included. Only the CDR3 portion is preserved as DNA: 54 bases, with reading frame beginning at the first base.

This TCR was sampled from a human donor in good health (CMV status not recorded). Some clones in this sample may be carry-over from other donors' samples. Source: cultured CD8+ T cells from PBMCs, taken from culture after CMV antigen stimulation. This chain joins TRBV7-8 to TRBJ2-3; TRBD2 could be the D gene, as 6 bases match. Read as DNA, the sequence is TGTGCCAGCAGCTTAATCCCACCCCCTAGCGCTGGTTCAGATACGCAGTATTTT. This codes for CASSLIPPPSAGSDTQYF.